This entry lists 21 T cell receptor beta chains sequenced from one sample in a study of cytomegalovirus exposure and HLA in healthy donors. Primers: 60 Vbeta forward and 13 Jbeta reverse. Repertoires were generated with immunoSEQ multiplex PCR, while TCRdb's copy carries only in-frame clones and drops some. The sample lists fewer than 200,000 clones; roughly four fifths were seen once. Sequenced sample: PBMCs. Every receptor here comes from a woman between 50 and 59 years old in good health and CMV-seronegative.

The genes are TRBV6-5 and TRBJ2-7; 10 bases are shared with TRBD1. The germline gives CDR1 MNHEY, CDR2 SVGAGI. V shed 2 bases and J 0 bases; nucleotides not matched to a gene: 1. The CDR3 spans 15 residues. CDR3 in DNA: TGTGCCAGCAGTTACAGACAGGGGGCCTCCTACGAGCAGTACTTC. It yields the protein CASSYRQGASYEQYF.

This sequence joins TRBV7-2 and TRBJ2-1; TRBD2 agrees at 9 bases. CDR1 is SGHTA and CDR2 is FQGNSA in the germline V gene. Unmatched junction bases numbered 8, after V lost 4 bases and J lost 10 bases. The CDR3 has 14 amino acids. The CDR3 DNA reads TGTGCCAGCAGCTCCCATAGCGGGAGAGGGGAGCAGTTCTTC. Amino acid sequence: CASSSHSGRGEQFF.

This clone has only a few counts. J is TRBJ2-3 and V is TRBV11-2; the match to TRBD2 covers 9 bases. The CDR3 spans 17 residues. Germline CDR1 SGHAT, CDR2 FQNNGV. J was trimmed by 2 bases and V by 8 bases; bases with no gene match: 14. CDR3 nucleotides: TGTGCCAGCGCACTGCGACCTAGCGGGACGATCACAGATACGCAGTATTTT. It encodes CASALRPSGTITDTQYF.

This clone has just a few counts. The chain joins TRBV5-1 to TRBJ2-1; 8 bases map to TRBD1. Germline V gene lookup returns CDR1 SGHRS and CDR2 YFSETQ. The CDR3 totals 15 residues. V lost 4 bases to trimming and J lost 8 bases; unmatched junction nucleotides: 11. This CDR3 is CASSPGGQVIDEQFF. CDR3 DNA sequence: TGCGCCAGCAGCCCAGGGGGACAGGTCATAGATGAGCAGTTCTTC.

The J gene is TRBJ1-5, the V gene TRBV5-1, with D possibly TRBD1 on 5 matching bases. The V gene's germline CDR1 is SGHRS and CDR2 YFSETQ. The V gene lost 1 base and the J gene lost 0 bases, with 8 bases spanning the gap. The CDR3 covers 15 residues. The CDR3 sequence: CASSLLGDSNQPQHF. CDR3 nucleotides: TGCGCCAGCAGCTTGCTAGGGGATAGCAATCAGCCCCAGCATTTT.

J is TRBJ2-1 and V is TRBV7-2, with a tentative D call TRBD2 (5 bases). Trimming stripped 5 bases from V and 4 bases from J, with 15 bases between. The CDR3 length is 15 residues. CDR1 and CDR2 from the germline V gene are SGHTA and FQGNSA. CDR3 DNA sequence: TGTGCCAGCAGCATGGACTGGGATTCATACAATGAGCAGTTCTTC. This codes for CASSMDWDSYNEQFF.

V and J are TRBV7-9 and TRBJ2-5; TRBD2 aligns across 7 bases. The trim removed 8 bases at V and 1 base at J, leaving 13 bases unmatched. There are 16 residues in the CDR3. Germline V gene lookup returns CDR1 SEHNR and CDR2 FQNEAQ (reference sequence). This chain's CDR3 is CASGQPLAVTQETQYF. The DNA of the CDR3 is TGTGCCAGCGGCCAGCCCCTAGCGGTCACCCAAGAGACCCAGTACTTC.

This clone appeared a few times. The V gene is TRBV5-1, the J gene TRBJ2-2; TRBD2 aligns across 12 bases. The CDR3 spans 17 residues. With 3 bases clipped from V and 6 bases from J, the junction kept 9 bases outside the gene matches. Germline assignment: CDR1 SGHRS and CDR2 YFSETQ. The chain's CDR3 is CASSWTPGLAGSGELFF. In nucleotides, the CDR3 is TGCGCCAGCAGCTGGACCCCGGGACTAGCGGGCTCCGGGGAGCTGTTTTTT.

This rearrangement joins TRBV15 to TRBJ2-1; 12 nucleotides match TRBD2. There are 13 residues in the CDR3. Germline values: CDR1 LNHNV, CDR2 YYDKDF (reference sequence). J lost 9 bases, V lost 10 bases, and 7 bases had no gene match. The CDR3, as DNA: TGTGCCAGCTTACTAGCGGGGGGCGGTGAGCAGTTCTTC. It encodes CASLLAGGGEQFF.

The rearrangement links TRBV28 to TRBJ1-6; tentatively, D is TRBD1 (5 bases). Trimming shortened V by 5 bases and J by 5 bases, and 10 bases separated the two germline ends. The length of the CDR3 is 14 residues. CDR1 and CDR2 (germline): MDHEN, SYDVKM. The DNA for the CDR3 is TGTGCCAGCAGTCCAAGACAGAATAATTCACCCCTCCACTTT. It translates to CASSPRQNNSPLHF.

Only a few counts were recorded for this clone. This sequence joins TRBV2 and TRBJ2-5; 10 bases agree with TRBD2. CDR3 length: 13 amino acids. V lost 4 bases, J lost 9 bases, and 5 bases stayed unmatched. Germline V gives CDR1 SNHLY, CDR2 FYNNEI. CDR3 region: CASSVRLAGPQYF. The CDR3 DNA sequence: TGTGCCAGCAGTGTAAGACTAGCGGGCCCCCAGTACTTC.

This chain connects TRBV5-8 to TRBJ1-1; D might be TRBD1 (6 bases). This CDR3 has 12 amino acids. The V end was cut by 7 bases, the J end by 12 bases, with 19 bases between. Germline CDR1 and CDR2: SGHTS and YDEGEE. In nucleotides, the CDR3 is TGTGCCAGCGCCGACAGGACCCAGGTCTCTTTCTTT. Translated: CASADRTQVSFF.

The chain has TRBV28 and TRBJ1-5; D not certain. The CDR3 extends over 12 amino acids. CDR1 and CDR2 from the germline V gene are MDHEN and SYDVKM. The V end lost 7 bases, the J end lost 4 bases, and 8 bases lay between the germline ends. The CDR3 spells CASTLINQPQHF. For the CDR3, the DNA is TGTGCCAGCACCCTTATTAATCAGCCCCAGCATTTT.

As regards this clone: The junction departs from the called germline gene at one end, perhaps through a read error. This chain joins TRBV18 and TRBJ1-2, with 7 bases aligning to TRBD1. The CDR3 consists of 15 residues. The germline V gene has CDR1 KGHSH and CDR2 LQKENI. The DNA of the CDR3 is TGTGCCAGCTCCCCACAAGCACAGGGGAGCTATGGCTACACCTTC. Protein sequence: CASSPQAQGSYGYTF.

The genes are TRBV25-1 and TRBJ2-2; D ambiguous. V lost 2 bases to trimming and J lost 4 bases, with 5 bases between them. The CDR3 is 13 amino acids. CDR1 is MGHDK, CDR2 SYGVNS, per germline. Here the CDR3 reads CASSETSTGELFF. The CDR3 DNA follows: TGTGCCAGCAGTGAAACCAGCACCGGGGAGCTGTTTTTT.

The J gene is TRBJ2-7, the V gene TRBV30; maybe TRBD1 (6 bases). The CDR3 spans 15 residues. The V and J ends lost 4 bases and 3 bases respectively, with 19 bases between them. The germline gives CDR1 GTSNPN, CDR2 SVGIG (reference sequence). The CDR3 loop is CAWKVGARSGYEQYF. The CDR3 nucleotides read TGTGCCTGGAAGGTGGGGGCCCGGTCCGGCTACGAGCAGTACTTC.

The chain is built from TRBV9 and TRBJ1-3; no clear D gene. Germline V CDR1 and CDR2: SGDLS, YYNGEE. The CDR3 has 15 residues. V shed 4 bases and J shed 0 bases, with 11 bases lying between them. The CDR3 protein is CASSPRGDSGNTIYF. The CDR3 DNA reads TGTGCCAGCAGCCCCCGGGGAGACTCTGGAAACACCATATATTTT. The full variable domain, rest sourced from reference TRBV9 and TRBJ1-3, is DSGVTQTPKHLITATGQRVTLRCSPRSGDLSVYWYQQSLDQGLQFLIQYYNGEERAKGNILERFSAQQFPDLHSELNLSSLELGDSALYFCASSPRGDSGNTIYFGEGSWLTVV.

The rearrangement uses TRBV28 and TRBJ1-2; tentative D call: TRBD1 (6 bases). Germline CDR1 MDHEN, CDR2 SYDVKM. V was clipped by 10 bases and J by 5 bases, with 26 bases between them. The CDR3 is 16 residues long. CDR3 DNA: TGTGCCATCTCAAGTCTTCTGGGCACAGGGCCTTATGGCTACACCTTC. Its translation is CAISSLLGTGPYGYTF.

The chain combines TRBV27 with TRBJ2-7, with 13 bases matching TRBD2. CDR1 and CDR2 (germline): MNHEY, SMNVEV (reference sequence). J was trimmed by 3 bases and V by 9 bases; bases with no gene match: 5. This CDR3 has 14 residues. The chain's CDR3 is CASERTSGSYEQYF. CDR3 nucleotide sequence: TGTGCCAGTGAGCGGACTAGCGGGAGCTACGAGCAGTACTTC.

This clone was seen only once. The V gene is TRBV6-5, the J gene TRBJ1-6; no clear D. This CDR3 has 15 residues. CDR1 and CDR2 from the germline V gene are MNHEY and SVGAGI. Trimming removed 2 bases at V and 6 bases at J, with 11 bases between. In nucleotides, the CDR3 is TGTGCCAGCAGTTACGAGGGCAGGACTAATTCACCCCTCCACTTT. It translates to CASSYEGRTNSPLHF.

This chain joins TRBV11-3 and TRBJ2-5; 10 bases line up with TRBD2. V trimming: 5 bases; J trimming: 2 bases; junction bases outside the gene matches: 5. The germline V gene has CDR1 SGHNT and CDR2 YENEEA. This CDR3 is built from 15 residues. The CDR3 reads CASSLIAGGQETQYF. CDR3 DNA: TGTGCCAGCAGCCTAATAGCGGGGGGACAAGAGACCCAGTACTTC.